Below, 3 T cell receptor beta chains from the same sample are listed, as sequenced in a study of blood T cells in healthy people across ages. Using a J-beta primer mix together with a sample-barcoded 5' primer, a second PCR was run for about 7 to 12 cycles. One entry per CDR3 protein results from TCRdb running MiXCR on the 5' RACE reads. The data hold hundreds of thousands of distinct CDR3 sequences, with around 21% observed a single time. The specimen sequenced was blood. The receptors stem from a man between 70 and 80 years old in good health.

In its sample, this clonotype was seen a few times. The J gene is TRBJ1-3, the V gene TRBV16; tentatively, D is TRBD1 (5 bases). The germline V and J ends were trimmed by 0 bases and 2 bases, with 8 bases remaining between them. The CDR3 is 15 amino acids. CDR1 KGHSY and CDR2 FQNENV come from the germline V gene. In DNA form, the CDR3 reads TGTGCCAGCAGCCAATCCAGGGTCGCTGGAAACACCATATATTTT. Protein: CASSQSRVAGNTIYF.

The sample holds a few counts of this clonotype. This sequence joins TRBV11-2 and TRBJ2-5; the D gene could be TRBD1 or TRBD2 (5 bases each). V gave up 5 bases and J gave up 0 bases, with 16 bases separating them. This CDR3 contains 16 residues. Germline CDR1 is SGHAT and CDR2 is FQNNGV. This CDR3 is CASSTGRTTHQETQYF. CDR3 nucleotide sequence: TGTGCCAGCAGCACGGGACGCACGACCCACCAAGAGACCCAGTACTTC.

This clonotype came up a few times. Relative to the germline gene, one junction end is altered; a read error may explain this. This chain joins TRBV7-2 and TRBJ2-3, with TRBD2 identical over 13 bases. Per germline, CDR1 SGHTA and CDR2 FQGNSA. The CDR3 is 16 residues long. The DNA of the CDR3 is TGTGCCAGCGGCCCAGCGACTAGCGGGAGGACAGATACGCAGTGTTTT. Translation: CASGPATSGRTDTQCF.